Listed below are T cell receptor beta chains from one sample, sequenced in a study of shared T cell receptors in the human thymus. Clones were read by immunoSEQ multiplex PCR, and TCRdb kept only the in-frame ones, dropping some. The sample lists a few hundred thousand clones, approximately 95% seen once, with about 0.02% in the top ten. Material: thymocytes. These receptors all stem from a human donor. Both conserved end residues are part of each CDR3. The order of the fields is V gene, J gene, CDR3 protein.

TRBV9,TRBJ2-7,CASSVGWKGIEQYF
TRBV11-2,TRBJ2-1,CASSLEGAESSFVPNEQFF
TRBV28,TRBJ2-3,CASITRVGTDTQYF
TRBV7-2,TRBJ2-7,CASSLGRAVGTSYSYEQYF
TRBV5-1,TRBJ1-1,CASSLDRGLWTEAFF
TRBV2,TRBJ2-3,CASRGRTDTQYF
TRBV6-6,TRBJ1-5,CASSWPGSGREQPQHF
TRBV10-3,TRBJ2-7,CAISDFRDRGRWEQYF
TRBV4-1,TRBJ1-2,CASSQEVRKNYGYTF
TRBV7-9,TRBJ2-3,CASSLDPGDTQYF
TRBV7-3,TRBJ2-2,CASSQTGPANTGELFF
TRBV11-1,TRBJ2-5,CASSPGQGAETQYF